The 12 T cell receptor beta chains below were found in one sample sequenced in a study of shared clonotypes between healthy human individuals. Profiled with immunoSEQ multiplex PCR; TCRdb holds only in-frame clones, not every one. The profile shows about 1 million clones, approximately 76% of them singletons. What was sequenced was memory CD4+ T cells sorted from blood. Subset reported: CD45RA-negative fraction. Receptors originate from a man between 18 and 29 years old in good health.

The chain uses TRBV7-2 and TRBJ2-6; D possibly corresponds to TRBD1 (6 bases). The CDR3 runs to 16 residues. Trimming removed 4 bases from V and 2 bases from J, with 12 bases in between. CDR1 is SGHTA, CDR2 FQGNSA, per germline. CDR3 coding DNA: TGTGCCAGCAGCTCCCAGGGGCGAACTGGGGCCAACGTCCTGACTTTC. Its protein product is CASSSQGRTGANVLTF.

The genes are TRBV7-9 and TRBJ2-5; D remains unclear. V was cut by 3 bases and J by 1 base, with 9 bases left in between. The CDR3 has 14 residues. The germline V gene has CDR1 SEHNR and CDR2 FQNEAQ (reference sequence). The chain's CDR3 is CASSFDTLQETQYF. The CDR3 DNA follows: TGTGCCAGCAGCTTCGACACCCTCCAAGAGACCCAGTACTTC.

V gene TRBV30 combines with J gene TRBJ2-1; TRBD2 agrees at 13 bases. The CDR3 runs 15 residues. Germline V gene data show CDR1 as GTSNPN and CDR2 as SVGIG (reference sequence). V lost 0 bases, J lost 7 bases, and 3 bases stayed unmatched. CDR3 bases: TGTGCCTGGAGTGTTACTAGCGGGAGGGTAAATGAGCAGTTCTTC. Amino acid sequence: CAWSVTSGRVNEQFF.

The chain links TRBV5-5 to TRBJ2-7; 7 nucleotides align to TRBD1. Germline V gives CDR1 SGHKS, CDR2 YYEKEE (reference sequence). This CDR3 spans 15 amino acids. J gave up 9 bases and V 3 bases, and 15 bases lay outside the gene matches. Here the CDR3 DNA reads TGTGCCAGCAGCTCCCCGGGACAGACCTTCGGGCGGCAGTACTTC. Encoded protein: CASSSPGQTFGRQYF.

The CDR3 loop reads CASSFVQDETQYF. CDR3 DNA sequence: TGTGCCAGCAGTTTTGTGCAAGACGAGACCCAGTACTTC. The rearrangement links TRBV28 to TRBJ2-5, with unresolved D. Germline CDR1 and CDR2: MDHEN and SYDVKM. CDR3 length: 13 residues. V lost 3 bases and J lost 5, with 10 bases in between.

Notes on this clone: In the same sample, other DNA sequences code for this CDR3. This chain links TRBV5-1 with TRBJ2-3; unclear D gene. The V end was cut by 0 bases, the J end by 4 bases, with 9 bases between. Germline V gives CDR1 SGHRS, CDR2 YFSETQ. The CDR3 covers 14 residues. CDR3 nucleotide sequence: TGCGCCAGCAGCTTGGATCCTCCCCCAGATACGCAGTATTTT. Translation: CASSLDPPPDTQYF.

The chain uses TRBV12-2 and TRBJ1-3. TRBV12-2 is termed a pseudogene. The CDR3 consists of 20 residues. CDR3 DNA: TGTGCAAGTCGCTTAGCGCAAGGGGACCGGTCACCTCACCCTGGAAACACCATATATTTT. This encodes CASRLAQGDRSPHPGNTIYF.

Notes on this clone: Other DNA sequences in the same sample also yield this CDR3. CDR3 in DNA: TGTGCCAGCAGCCCCAGCACAGGGAACTATGGCTACACCTTC. Translated, it gives CASSPSTGNYGYTF. The chain is built from TRBV11-2 and TRBJ1-2; weak D call: TRBD1 (6 bases). CDR1 SGHAT and CDR2 FQNNGV come from the germline V gene. Trimming pared 5 bases from V and 2 bases from J, leaving 12 bases between. This CDR3 comprises 14 residues.

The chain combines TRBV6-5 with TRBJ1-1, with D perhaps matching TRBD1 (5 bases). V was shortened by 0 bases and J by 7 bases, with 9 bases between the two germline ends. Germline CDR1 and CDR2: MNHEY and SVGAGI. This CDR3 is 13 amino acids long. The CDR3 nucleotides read TGTGCCAGCAGTTACTCGAGGGGAGGTGAAGCTTTCTTT. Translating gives CASSYSRGGEAFF.

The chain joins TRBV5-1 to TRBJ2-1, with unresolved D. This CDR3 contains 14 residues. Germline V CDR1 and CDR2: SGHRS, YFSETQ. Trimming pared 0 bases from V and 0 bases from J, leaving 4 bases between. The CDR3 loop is CASSLAGSYNEQFF. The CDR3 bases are TGCGCCAGCAGCTTGGCGGGCTCCTACAATGAGCAGTTCTTC.

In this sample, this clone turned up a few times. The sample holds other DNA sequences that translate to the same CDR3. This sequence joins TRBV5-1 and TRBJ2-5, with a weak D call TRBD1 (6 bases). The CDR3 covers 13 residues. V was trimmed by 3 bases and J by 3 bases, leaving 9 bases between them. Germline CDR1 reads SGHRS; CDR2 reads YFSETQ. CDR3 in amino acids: CASSSRGEETQYF. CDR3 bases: TGCGCCAGCAGCTCCAGGGGTGAAGAGACCCAGTACTTC.

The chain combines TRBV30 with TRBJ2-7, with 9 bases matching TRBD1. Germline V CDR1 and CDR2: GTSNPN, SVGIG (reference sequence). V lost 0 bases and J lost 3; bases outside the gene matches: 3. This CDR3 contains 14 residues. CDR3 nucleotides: TGTGCCTGGAGTGTAAAGGACAGGGGCTACGAGCAGTACTTC. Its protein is CAWSVKDRGYEQYF.